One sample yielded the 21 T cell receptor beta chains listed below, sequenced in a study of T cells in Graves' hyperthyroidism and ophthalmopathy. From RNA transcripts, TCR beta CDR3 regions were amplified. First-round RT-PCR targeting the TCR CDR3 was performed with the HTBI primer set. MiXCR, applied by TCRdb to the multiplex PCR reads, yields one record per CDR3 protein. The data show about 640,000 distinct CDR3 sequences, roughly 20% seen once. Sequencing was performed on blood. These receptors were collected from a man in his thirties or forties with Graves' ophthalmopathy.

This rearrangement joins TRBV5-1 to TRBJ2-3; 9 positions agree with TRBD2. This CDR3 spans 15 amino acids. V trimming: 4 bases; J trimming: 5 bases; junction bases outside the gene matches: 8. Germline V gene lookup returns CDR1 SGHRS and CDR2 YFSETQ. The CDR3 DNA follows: TGCGCCAGCAGCCGAGCGGGAGGATACCAAGATACGCAGTATTTT. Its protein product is CASSRAGGYQDTQYF.

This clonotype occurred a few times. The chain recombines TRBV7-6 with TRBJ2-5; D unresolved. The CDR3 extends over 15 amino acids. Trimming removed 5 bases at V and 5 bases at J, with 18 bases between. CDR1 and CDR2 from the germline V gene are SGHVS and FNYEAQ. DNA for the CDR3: TGTGCCAGCAGCCTATCCTCTTTAGCCCGGGAGACCCAGTACTTC. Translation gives CASSLSSLARETQYF.

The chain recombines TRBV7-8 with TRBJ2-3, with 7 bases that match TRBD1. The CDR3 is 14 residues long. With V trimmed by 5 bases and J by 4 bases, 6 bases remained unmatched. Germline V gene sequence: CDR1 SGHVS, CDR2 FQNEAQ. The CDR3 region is CASSPRDRADTQYF. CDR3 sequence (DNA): TGTGCCAGCAGCCCCCGAGACAGGGCAGATACGCAGTATTTT.

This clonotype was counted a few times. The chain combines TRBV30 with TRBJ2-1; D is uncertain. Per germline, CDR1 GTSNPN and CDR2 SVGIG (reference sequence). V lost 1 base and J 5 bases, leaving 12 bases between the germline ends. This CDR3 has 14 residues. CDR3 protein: CAWSEWGGDNEQFF. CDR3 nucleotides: TGTGCCTGGAGTGAGTGGGGTGGAGACAATGAGCAGTTCTTC. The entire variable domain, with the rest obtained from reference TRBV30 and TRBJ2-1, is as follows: SQTIHQWPATLVQPVGSPLSLECTVEGTSNPNLYWYRQAAGRGLQLLFYSVGIGQISSEVPQNLSASRPQDRQFILSSKKLLLSDSGFYLCAWSEWGGDNEQFFGPGTRLTVL.

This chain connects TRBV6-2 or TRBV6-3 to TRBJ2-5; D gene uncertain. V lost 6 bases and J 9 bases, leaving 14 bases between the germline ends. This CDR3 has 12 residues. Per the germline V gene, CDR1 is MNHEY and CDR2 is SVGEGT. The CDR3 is CASSLSSEAQYF. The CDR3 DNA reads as TGTGCCAGCAGCCTCTCCTCGGAAGCCCAGTACTTC.

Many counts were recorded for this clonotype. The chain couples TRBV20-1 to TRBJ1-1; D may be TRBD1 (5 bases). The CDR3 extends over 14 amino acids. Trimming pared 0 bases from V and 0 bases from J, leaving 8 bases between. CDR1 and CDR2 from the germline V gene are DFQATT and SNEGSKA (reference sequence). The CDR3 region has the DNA TGCAGTGCTAGAGAGGGCAGGGTGAACACTGAAGCTTTCTTT. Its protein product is CSAREGRVNTEAFF.

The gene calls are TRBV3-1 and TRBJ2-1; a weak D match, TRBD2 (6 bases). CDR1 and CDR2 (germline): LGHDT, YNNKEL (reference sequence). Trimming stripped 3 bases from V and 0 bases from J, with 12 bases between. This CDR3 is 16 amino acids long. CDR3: CASSHSSGRSYNEQFF. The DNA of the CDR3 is TGTGCCAGCAGCCATTCGAGCGGGCGCTCCTACAATGAGCAGTTCTTC.

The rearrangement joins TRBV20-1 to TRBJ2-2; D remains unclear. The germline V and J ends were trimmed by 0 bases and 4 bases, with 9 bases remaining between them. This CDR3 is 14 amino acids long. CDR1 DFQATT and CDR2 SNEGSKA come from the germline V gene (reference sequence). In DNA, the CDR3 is TGCAGTGCTAGAGACAACCAGTTCACCGGGGAGCTGTTTTTT. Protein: CSARDNQFTGELFF.

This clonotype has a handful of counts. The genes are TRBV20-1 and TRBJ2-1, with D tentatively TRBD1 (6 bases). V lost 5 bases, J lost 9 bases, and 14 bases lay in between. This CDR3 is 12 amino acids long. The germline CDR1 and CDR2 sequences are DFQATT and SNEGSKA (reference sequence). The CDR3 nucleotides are TGCAGTGCTCGGACAGTAAGAGGTGAGCAGTTCTTC. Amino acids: CSARTVRGEQFF.

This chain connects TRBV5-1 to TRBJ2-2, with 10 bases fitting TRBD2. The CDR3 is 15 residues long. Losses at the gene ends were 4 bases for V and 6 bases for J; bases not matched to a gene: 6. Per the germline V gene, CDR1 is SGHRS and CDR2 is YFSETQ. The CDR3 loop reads CASSNSGRAPGELFF. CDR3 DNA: TGCGCCAGCAGCAACAGCGGGAGGGCCCCCGGGGAGCTGTTTTTT.

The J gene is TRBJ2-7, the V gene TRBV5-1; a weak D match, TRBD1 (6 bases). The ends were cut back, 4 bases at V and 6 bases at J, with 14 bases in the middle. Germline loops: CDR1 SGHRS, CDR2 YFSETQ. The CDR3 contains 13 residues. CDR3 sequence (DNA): TGCGCCAGCAGCCCAGGACAGCGTCTCGAGCAGTACTTC. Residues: CASSPGQRLEQYF.

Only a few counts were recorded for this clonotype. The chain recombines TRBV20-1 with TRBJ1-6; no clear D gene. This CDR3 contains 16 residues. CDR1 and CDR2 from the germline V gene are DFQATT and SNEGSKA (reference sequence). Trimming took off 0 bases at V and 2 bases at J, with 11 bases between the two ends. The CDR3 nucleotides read TGCAGTGCTAGAGATCTTAGGGAAACCTATAATTCACCCCTCCACTTT. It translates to CSARDLRETYNSPLHF.

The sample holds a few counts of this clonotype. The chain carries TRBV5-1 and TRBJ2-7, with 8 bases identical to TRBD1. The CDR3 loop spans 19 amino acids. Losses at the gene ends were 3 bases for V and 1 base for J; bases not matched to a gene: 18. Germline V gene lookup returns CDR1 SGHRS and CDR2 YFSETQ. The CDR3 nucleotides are TGCGCCAGCAGCTCGTCGAATGGTTTTGGACAGGGTGCTTCCTACGAGCAGTACTTC. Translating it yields CASSSSNGFGQGASYEQYF.

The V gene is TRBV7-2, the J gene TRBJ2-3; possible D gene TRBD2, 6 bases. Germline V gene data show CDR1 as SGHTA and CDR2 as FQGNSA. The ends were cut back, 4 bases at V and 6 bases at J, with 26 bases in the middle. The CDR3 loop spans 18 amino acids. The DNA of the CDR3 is TGTGCCAGCAGCTCTTGGGGGATCCTAACGGGAGCATCCGATACGCAGTATTTT. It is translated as CASSSWGILTGASDTQYF.

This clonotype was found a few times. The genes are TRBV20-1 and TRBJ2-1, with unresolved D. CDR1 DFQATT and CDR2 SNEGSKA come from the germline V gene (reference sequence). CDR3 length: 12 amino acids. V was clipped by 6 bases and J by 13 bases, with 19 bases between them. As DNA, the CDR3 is TGCAGTGCCTCCCCAGAAGGATATTATCAGTTCTTC. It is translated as CSASPEGYYQFF.

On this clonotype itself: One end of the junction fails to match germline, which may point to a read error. The CDR3 DNA reads TGTGCCAGCAGTTTGCAGGGGAGGGCCAAAAACACTCAGTACTTC. It translates to CASSLQGRAKNTQYF. This chain joins TRBV12-3 or TRBV12-4 and TRBJ2-4, with D possibly being TRBD2 (7 bases). The CDR3 is 15 amino acids.

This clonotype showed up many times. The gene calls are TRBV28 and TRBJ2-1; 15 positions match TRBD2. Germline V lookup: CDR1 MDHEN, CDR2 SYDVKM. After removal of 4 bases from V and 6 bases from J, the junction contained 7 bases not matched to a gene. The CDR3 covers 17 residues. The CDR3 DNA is TGTGCCAGCAGTTCGTGGACTAGCGGGAGGGGAGGCAATGAGCAGTTCTTC. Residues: CASSSWTSGRGGNEQFF.

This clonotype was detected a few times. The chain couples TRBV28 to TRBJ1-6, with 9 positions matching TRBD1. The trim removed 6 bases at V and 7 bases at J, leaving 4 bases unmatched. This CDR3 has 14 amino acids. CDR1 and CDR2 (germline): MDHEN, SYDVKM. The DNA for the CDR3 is TGTGCCAGCAGCAACGGACAGGGGAATTCACCCCTCCACTTT. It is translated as CASSNGQGNSPLHF.

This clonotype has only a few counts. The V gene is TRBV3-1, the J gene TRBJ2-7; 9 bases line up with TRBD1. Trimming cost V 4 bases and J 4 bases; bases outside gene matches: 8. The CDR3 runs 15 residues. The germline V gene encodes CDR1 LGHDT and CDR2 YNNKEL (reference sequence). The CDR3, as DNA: TGTGCCAGCAGCCTGAGCCCGGGACAGGGTTACGAGCAGTACTTC. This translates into CASSLSPGQGYEQYF.

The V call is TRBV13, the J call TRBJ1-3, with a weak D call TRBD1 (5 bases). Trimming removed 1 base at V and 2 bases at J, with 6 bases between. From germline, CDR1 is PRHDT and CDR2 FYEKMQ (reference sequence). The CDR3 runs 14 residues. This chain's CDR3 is CASSLVGAGNTIYF. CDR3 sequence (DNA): TGTGCCAGCAGCTTAGTAGGGGCTGGAAACACCATATATTTT.

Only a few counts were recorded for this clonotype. CDR3 region: CASSSLQVSNQPQHF. Here the CDR3 DNA reads TGTGCCAGCAGTTCCCTACAGGTTAGCAATCAGCCCCAGCATTTT. V usage is TRBV27 and J usage is TRBJ1-5; weak D call: TRBD1 (5 bases). The ends were cut back, 4 bases at V and 0 bases at J, with 10 bases in the middle. CDR1 MNHEY and CDR2 SMNVEV come from the germline V gene (reference sequence). This CDR3 has 15 residues.